This T cell receptor (beta chain) is from a study of blood T cells in healthy people across ages. The study, taken as a whole, reports: Strong correlation existed between TCR beta diversity and naive T cell percentage.

V was shortened by 5 bases and J by 6 bases, with 12 bases between the two germline ends. Germline CDR1 SEHNR, CDR2 FQNEAQ (reference sequence). The CDR3 has 13 residues. Primed by a sample-barcoded 5' primer and a J-beta primer mix, a second PCR proceeded for about 7 to 11 cycles. MiXCR, run by TCRdb on the 5' RACE reads, gives a single entry per CDR3 protein. The data hold over 600,000 distinct CDR3 sequences, with roughly 41% observed a single time. This clonotype was seen a handful of times. What it binds is not known. J is TRBJ2-3 and V is TRBV7-9, with a tentative D call TRBD1 (7 bases). The clonotype comes from a man of 80 years or more in good health. The material sequenced was blood. CDR3 loop: CASSQGGWDTQYF. The CDR3 DNA reads as TGTGCCAGCAGCCAGGGGGGCTGGGATACGCAGTATTTT.